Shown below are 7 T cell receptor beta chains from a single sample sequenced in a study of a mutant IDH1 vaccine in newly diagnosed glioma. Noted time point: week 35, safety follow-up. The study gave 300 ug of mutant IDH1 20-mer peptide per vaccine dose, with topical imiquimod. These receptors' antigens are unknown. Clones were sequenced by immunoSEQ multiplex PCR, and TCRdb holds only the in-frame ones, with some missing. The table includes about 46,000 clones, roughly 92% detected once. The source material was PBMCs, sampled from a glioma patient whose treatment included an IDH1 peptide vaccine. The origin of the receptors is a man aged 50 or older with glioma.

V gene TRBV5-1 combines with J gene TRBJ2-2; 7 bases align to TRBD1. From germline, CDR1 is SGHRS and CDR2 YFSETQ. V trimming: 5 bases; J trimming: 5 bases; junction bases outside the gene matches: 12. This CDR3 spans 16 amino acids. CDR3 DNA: TGCGCCAGCAGGAACGCCGGGACAGCTTCTACCGGGGAGCTGTTTTTT. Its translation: CASRNAGTASTGELFF.

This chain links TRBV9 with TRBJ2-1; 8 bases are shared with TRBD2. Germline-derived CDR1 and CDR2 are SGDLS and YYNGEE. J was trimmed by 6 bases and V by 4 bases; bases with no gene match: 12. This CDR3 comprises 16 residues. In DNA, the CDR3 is TGTGCCAGCAGCCCTACCGGTGCGGGAGGTTTCAATGAGCAGTTCTTC. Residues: CASSPTGAGGFNEQFF.

The CDR3 spells CASSEAEGGGNTEAFF. CDR3 nucleotides: TGTGCCAGCAGTGAAGCTGAAGGGGGGGGGAACACTGAAGCTTTCTTT. This chain joins TRBV6-1 and TRBJ1-1, with a possible D match to TRBD1 (6 bases). The V gene lost 0 bases and the J gene lost 1 base, with 12 bases spanning the gap. In germline, CDR1 is MNHNS, CDR2 SASEGT. The CDR3 is 16 amino acids.

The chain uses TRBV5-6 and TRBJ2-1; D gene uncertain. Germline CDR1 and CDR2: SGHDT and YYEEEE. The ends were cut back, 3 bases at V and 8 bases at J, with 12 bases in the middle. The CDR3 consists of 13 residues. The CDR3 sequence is CASSSPGPHEQFF. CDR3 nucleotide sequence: TGTGCCAGCAGCTCCCCAGGCCCCCATGAGCAGTTCTTC.

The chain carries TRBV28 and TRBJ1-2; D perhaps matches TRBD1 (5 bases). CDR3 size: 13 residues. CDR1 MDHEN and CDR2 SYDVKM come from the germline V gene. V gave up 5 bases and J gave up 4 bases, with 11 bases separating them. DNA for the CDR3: TGTGCCAGCAGTCCCCCGGGGACCTATGGCTACACCTTC. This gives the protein CASSPPGTYGYTF.

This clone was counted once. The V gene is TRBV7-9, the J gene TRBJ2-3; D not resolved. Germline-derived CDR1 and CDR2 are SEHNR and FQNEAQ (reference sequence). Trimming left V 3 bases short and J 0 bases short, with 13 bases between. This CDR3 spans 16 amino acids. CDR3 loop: CASSFSRRSSTDTQYF. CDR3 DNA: TGTGCCAGCAGCTTCAGCAGGCGCTCTAGCACAGATACGCAGTATTTT.

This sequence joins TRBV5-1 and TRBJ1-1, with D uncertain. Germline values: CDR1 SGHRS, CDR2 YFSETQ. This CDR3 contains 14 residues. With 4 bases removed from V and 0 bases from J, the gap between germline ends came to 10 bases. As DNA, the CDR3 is TGCGCCAGCAGCCCCCCTACAGTGAACACTGAAGCTTTCTTT. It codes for CASSPPTVNTEAFF.